These 20 T cell receptor beta chains were all obtained from the same sample, sequenced in a study of shared clonotypes between healthy human individuals. The protocol was immunoSEQ multiplex PCR, while the TCRdb copy is restricted to in-frame clones and leaves out a portion. The table lists some 900,000 clones, over 60% of them singletons. The sequencing input was memory CD4+ T cells sorted from blood. Noted subset: CD45RA-negative fraction. Receptor source: a man aged 18 to 29 in good health.

The chain combines TRBV7-2 with TRBJ2-3; 11 nucleotides match TRBD2. The V segment lost 5 bases and the J segment 2 bases; nucleotides outside the gene matches: 6. This CDR3 is 16 amino acids long. Germline V gene lookup returns CDR1 SGHTA and CDR2 FQGNSA. The CDR3 sequence: CASSKGTSGYTDTQYF. The CDR3 nucleotides read TGTGCCAGCAGCAAAGGGACTAGCGGATACACAGATACGCAGTATTTT.

The chain joins TRBV30 to TRBJ1-6; D unresolved. This CDR3 region has 18 residues. From germline, CDR1 is GTSNPN and CDR2 SVGIG (reference sequence). V was cut by 2 bases and J by 4 bases, with 21 bases left in between. The CDR3 DNA is TGTGCCTGGAGTTCCGGAGGAGAAATCCTTCTATATAATTCACCCCTCCACTTT. It yields the protein CAWSSGGEILLYNSPLHF.

The chain has TRBV7-2 and TRBJ2-7; D remains ambiguous. Germline CDR1 reads SGHTA; CDR2 reads FQGNSA. The V end was cut by 4 bases, the J end by 0 bases, with 7 bases between. This CDR3 is built from 13 residues. DNA for the CDR3: TGTGCCAGCAGCTCGACAAACTCCTACGAGCAGTACTTC. Translation: CASSSTNSYEQYF.

A few counts support this clone. The V gene is TRBV29-1, the J gene TRBJ1-1, with D possibly being TRBD1 (6 bases). The CDR3 is 15 amino acids. Trimming took 7 bases from V and 0 from J, leaving 18 bases between them. Germline CDR1 is SQVTM and CDR2 is ANQGSEA. In nucleotides, the CDR3 is TGCAGCGCCAAACGACAGGAGACCATGAACACTGAAGCTTTCTTT. Its protein is CSAKRQETMNTEAFF.

The chain recombines TRBV28 with TRBJ1-3; 7 nucleotides line up with TRBD1. The germline CDR1 and CDR2 sequences are MDHEN and SYDVKM. The CDR3 is made up of 15 amino acids. Trimming cost V 2 bases and J 4 bases; bases outside gene matches: 5. The CDR3 region is CASSLGQAVGNTIYF. Here the CDR3 DNA reads TGTGCCAGCAGTTTAGGACAGGCCGTGGGAAACACCATATATTTT. The full variable domain, in which reference TRBV28 and TRBJ1-3 provide the parts outside the CDR3, is DVKVTQSSRYLVKRTGEKVFLECVQDMDHENMFWYRQDPGLGLRLIYFSYDVKMKEKGDIPEGYSVSREKKERFSLILESASTNQTSMYLCASSLGQAVGNTIYFGEGSWLTVV.

In the case of this clone: A far larger clone is just one base off, so this is likely a read error. At the DNA level, this CDR3 is encoded by other sequences in the same sample as well. The chain joins TRBV30 to TRBJ1-2; D is undetermined. Germline CDR1 is GTSNPN and CDR2 is SVGIG (reference sequence). The CDR3 is made up of 12 amino acids. V lost 0 bases to trimming and J lost 4 bases, with 6 bases between them. The CDR3 sequence: CAWSVSVYGYTF. The CDR3 region has the DNA TGTGCCTGGAGTGTAAGTGTCTATGGCTACACCTTC.

The V call is TRBV5-1, the J call TRBJ2-5; TRBD1 is a possible D gene (6 bases). CDR3 length: 15 residues. V was pared by 0 bases and J by 5 bases, with 14 bases between. Per the germline V gene, CDR1 is SGHRS and CDR2 is YFSETQ. In nucleotides, the CDR3 is TGCGCCAGCAGCTTGGCCAGGGGCGCCTGGGAGACCCAGTACTTC. Encoded protein: CASSLARGAWETQYF.

V gene TRBV18 combines with J gene TRBJ2-5, with unresolved D. Germline-derived CDR1 and CDR2 are KGHSH and LQKENI. V lost 3 bases, J lost 4 bases, and 15 bases lay in between. The CDR3 has 15 residues. In DNA form, the CDR3 reads TGTGCCAGCTCACCGATTGGACCGCCTGGAGAGACCCAGTACTTC. It yields the protein CASSPIGPPGETQYF.

V gene TRBV14 combines with J gene TRBJ2-3; TRBD2 matches 10 bases. V shed 5 bases, J shed 4 bases, and the junction held 6 bases outside the gene matches. CDR1 and CDR2 from the germline V gene are SGHDN and FVKESK. This CDR3 comprises 15 residues. The CDR3 loop is CASSSGGVRADTQYF. In nucleotides, the CDR3 is TGTGCCAGCAGCAGCGGGGGGGTAAGGGCAGATACGCAGTATTTT.

The chain joins TRBV2 to TRBJ2-7, with D possibly TRBD2 on 6 matching bases. There are 14 residues in the CDR3. Germline CDR1 reads SNHLY; CDR2 reads FYNNEI. Trimming took off 3 bases at V and 0 bases at J, with 9 bases between the two ends. The CDR3 DNA reads as TGTGCCAGCAGTGAGTCTAGCGTCTCCTACGAGCAGTACTTC. This encodes CASSESSVSYEQYF.

This chain uses TRBV28 with TRBJ1-1, with 11 nucleotides matching TRBD1. V lost 2 bases, J lost 5 bases, and 4 bases stayed unmatched. The CDR3 has 15 amino acids. Germline V gene lookup returns CDR1 MDHEN and CDR2 SYDVKM. CDR3 sequence reads: CASSLRGQGVTEAFF. Written as DNA, the CDR3 is TGTGCCAGCAGTTTACGGGGACAGGGGGTTACTGAAGCTTTCTTT.

The rearrangement joins TRBV6-1 to TRBJ1-3; D is ambiguous. The CDR3 has 15 amino acids. The V gene lost 0 bases and the J gene lost 7 bases, with 13 bases spanning the gap. In germline, CDR1 is MNHNS, CDR2 SASEGT. Here the CDR3 reads CASSEAGSFINTIYF. The CDR3 nucleotides read TGTGCCAGCAGTGAAGCGGGCAGTTTCATCAACACCATATATTTT.

A word on this clone: Other DNA sequences in this specimen translate into the identical CDR3. The chain employs TRBV5-1 and TRBJ2-5; TRBD2 matches 9 bases. Germline lookup yields CDR1 SGHRS and CDR2 YFSETQ. Germline trimming cut 4 bases from V and 5 bases from J; bases unmatched to any gene: 6. CDR3 length: 14 amino acids. The CDR3 DNA sequence: TGCGCCAGCAGCCTTAGCGGGAGTCGTGAGACCCAGTACTTC. This translates into CASSLSGSRETQYF.

To note about this clone: A read error may be the cause here, since a much bigger clone is one base away. The sample contains more than one DNA sequence encoding this CDR3. This chain connects TRBV7-8 to TRBJ1-1; TRBD1 matches 9 bases. CDR3 size: 14 residues. With V trimmed by 5 bases and J by 1 base, 2 bases remained unmatched. Germline loops: CDR1 SGHVS, CDR2 FQNEAQ. The CDR3 coding sequence is TGTGCCAGCAGCCTGGGACAGGGGAACACTGAAGCTTTCTTT. This gives the protein CASSLGQGNTEAFF.

A note on this clone: The same CDR3 can be traced to other DNA sequences in this sample. The chain employs TRBV5-1 and TRBJ1-3; D possibly corresponds to TRBD1 (5 bases). Deletions cut 1 base from V and 0 bases from J, with 8 bases between. Germline V CDR1 and CDR2: SGHRS, YFSETQ. The CDR3 sequence is 15 residues long. The CDR3 coding sequence is TGCGCCAGCAGCTTGACAGGAACCTCTGGAAACACCATATATTTT. Amino acid sequence: CASSLTGTSGNTIYF.

The chain is built from TRBV9 and TRBJ1-2; D not resolved. The V gene's germline CDR1 is SGDLS and CDR2 YYNGEE. V gave up 0 bases and J gave up 7 bases, with 10 bases separating them. CDR3 length equals 13 residues. CDR3 sequence reads: CASSVGGQAGYTF. DNA of the CDR3: TGTGCCAGCAGCGTAGGGGGTCAGGCTGGCTACACCTTC.

This chain connects TRBV5-1 to TRBJ2-3; D perhaps matches TRBD1 (6 bases). Germline V gives CDR1 SGHRS, CDR2 YFSETQ. The CDR3 covers 17 residues. The germline V and J ends were trimmed by 5 bases and 0 bases, with 19 bases remaining between them. In DNA form, the CDR3 reads TGCGCCAGCAGGATTCTGGGGGCCGCCTCTAGCACAGATACGCAGTATTTT. It specifies CASRILGAASSTDTQYF.

The chain links TRBV27 to TRBJ1-1; tentative D call: TRBD1 (6 bases). Germline V lookup: CDR1 MNHEY, CDR2 SMNVEV (reference sequence). Trimming took off 2 bases at V and 4 bases at J, with 8 bases between the two ends. The CDR3 runs 13 residues. DNA for the CDR3: TGTGCCAGCAGTTTAACACAGGGCACTGAAGCTTTCTTT. Protein: CASSLTQGTEAFF.

V gene TRBV6-1 combines with J gene TRBJ1-4; D is ambiguous. Germline V gene sequence: CDR1 MNHNS, CDR2 SASEGT. The V end lost 6 bases, the J end lost 0 bases, and 8 bases lay between the germline ends. The CDR3 covers 14 residues. The CDR3 coding sequence is TGTGCCAGCAGGCCTGATGCAACTAATGAAAAACTGTTTTTT. Its protein product is CASRPDATNEKLFF.

This clone was seen ten or more times. The rearrangement links TRBV4-3 to TRBJ2-5; 7 positions agree with TRBD1. V lost 1 base and J lost 2; bases outside the gene matches: 7. The CDR3 consists of 16 residues. Germline values: CDR1 LGHNA, CDR2 YSLEER. The chain's CDR3 is CASSQGDDRAQETQYF. Written as DNA, the CDR3 is TGCGCCAGCAGCCAAGGGGACGACAGGGCGCAAGAGACCCAGTACTTC.